The sequence of this T cell receptor beta chain was determined in a study of Graves' ophthalmopathy and Graves' hyperthyroidism. Study details: No progression to ophthalmopathy over 18 months defined stable hyperthyroidism.

The CDR3 length is 16 residues. Trimming pared 1 base from V and 0 bases from J, leaving 9 bases between. Germline loops: CDR1 SGHVS, CDR2 FQNEAQ. RNA served as the template for amplifying TCR beta CDR3 regions. The workflow started with a first-round RT-PCR run with HTBI primers and then moved on to a second-round multiplex PCR. TCRdb fed the multiplex PCR reads into MiXCR, producing one record per CDR3 protein. Seen here are around 1.1 million distinct CDR3 sequences, roughly two fifths observed once, and the top ten hold over 8.5%. Patients in the hyperthyroidism group, adults aged 18 to 65, were newly diagnosed, under 2 months' duration.

Sample: peripheral blood or thyroid tissue (not recorded which). This clonotype was sampled from an adult man with Graves' hyperthyroidism. The chain combines TRBV7-8 with TRBJ1-4; D ambiguous. The DNA of the CDR3 is TGTGCCAGCAGCTTAGTACAGATTGCAACTAATGAAAAACTGTTTTTT. Translated: CASSLVQIATNEKLFF.